Ten or more counts support the clone carrying this T cell receptor beta chain. The junction and the germline gene differ at one end; a read error may be behind it. The CDR3 extends over 13 amino acids. Noted time point: patch test 1, 2 weeks after DPC sensitization. The treatment was: therapeutic diphenylcyclopropenone sensitization with weekly scalp DPC. This sample is part of a study of human T cells and chemical hapten exposure. Study information: 2% DPC applied to an approximately 2 cm by approximately 2 cm arm area sensitized donors.

Individual cDNA molecules each carried unique molecular identifiers attached by the library. Each CDR3 protein gets one entry after TCRdb re-called the RACE reads with MiXCR. The repertoire holds tens of thousands of distinct CDR3 sequences, with about 9.6% as singletons. The rearrangement links TRBV12-3 or TRBV12-4 to TRBJ2-1; a weak D match, TRBD2 (6 bases). The sequencing used whole blood, collected in connection with sensitization to the hapten diphenylcyclopropenone (DPC). The TCR originated in a woman aged 40 to 50 with alopecia areata. Some clones in this sample may be carry-over from other donors' samples. CDR3 coding DNA: TGTGCCAGCAGTACGCAGGCTAGCTCGGGGGTGGTCTTC. Its protein product is CASSTQASSGVVF.